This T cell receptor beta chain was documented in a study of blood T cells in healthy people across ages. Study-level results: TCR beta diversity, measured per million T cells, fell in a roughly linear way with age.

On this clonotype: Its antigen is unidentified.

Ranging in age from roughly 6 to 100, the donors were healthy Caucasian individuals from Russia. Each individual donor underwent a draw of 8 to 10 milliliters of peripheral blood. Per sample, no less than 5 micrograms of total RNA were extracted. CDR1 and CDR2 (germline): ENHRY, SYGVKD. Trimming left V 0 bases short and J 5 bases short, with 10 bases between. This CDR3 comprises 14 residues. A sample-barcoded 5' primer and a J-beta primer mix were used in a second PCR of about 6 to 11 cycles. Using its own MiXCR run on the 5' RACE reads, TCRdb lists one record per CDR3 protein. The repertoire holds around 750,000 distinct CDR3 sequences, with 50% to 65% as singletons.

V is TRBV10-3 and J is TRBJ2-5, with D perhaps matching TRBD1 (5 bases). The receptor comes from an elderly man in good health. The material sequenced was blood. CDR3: CAISESSAGETQYF. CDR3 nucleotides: TGTGCCATCAGTGAGTCGAGTGCAGGGGAGACCCAGTACTTC.